These 25 T cell receptor beta chains originate from one sample sequenced in a study of T-cell memory formation after mild COVID-19. TCRdb reprocessed the 5' RACE reads with MiXCR, giving one entry per CDR3 protein. The sample has around 140,000 distinct CDR3 sequences; 25% are singletons. Input material: PBMCs or a T cell subset sorted from them (not recorded which). The source is an adult woman who had mild COVID-19 (a few samples of this study predate the infection). Cell type and time point are not known.

The chain combines TRBV7-9 with TRBJ1-2; tentative D call: TRBD1 (6 bases). The germline V and J ends were trimmed by 4 bases and 2 bases, with 11 bases remaining between them. This CDR3 spans 14 amino acids. Germline V gene sequence: CDR1 SEHNR, CDR2 FQNEAQ (reference sequence). DNA for the CDR3: TGTGCCAGCAGCTCAGGGGTTTTGAACTATGGCTACACCTTC. Its protein product is CASSSGVLNYGYTF.

This clonotype was found a few times. The J gene is TRBJ1-2, the V gene TRBV20-1; D is undetermined. V shed 6 bases and J shed 8 bases, with 16 bases lying between them. Germline V gene data show CDR1 as DFQATT and CDR2 as SNEGSKA (reference sequence). The CDR3 extends over 12 amino acids. Written as DNA, the CDR3 is TGCAGTGCGCCGGACGGGGTGGGCGGCTACACCTTC. Amino acids: CSAPDGVGGYTF.

The rearrangement links TRBV15 to TRBJ2-3, with D possibly being TRBD1 (5 bases). This CDR3 has 14 amino acids. Germline V gene lookup returns CDR1 LNHNV and CDR2 YYDKDF (reference sequence). V lost 5 bases and J lost 0, with 9 bases in between. The CDR3 bases are TGTGCCACCAGCTGGGGCAGGAGCACAGATACGCAGTATTTT. This sequence encodes CATSWGRSTDTQYF.

This clonotype was observed a handful of times. The chain recombines TRBV12-5 with TRBJ2-1, with TRBD2 matching over 12 bases. V was clipped by 9 bases and J by 14 bases; unmatched bases: 14. Looked up from germline, CDR1 is LGHNT and CDR2 is FRNRAP. There are 14 residues in the CDR3. DNA for the CDR3: TGTGCTAGCCCGTCGAGCCTAGCGGGGGGGCCGGAGTTCTTC. It is translated as CASPSSLAGGPEFF.

This clonotype was seen more than once but under ten times. V and J are TRBV27 and TRBJ2-7; perhaps TRBD2 as D (6 bases). The germline CDR1 and CDR2 sequences are MNHEY and SMNVEV (reference sequence). This CDR3 has 14 amino acids. V lost 5 bases, J lost 4 bases, and 15 bases lay in between. This chain's CDR3 is CASSTTAGRYEQYF. As DNA, the CDR3 is TGTGCCAGCAGTACCACAGCGGGCCGGTACGAGCAGTACTTC.

The rearrangement links TRBV24-1 to TRBJ2-1; the match to TRBD2 covers 7 bases. V trimming: 4 bases; J trimming: 3 bases; junction bases outside the gene matches: 5. The length of the CDR3 is 15 residues. CDR1 KGHDR and CDR2 SFDVKD come from the germline V gene. CDR3 nucleotide sequence: TGTGCCACCAGTGAACGGGAGCGGGGCTACAATGAGCAGTTCTTC. The encoded protein is CATSERERGYNEQFF.

This clonotype was recorded a few times. The V gene is TRBV12-3 or TRBV12-4, the J gene TRBJ2-5; D remains ambiguous. This CDR3 spans 13 amino acids. Trimming pared 1 base from V and 5 bases from J, leaving 8 bases between. Here the CDR3 DNA reads TGTGCCAGCAGTTTAGTTTTCCAGGAGACCCAGTACTTC. Residues: CASSLVFQETQYF.

This clonotype has more than one count but fewer than ten. The chain recombines TRBV6-2 or TRBV6-3 with TRBJ2-7; D ambiguous. This CDR3 is built from 12 residues. Germline-derived CDR1 and CDR2 are MNHEY and SVGEGT. Trimming removed 2 bases at V and 3 bases at J, with 5 bases between. In nucleotides, the CDR3 is TGTGCCAGCAGTTACATCAGCTACGAGCAGTACTTC. It encodes CASSYISYEQYF.

This chain joins TRBV29-1 and TRBJ1-5; the D gene is possibly TRBD1 (6 bases). Per the germline V gene, CDR1 is SQVTM and CDR2 is ANQGSEA. V gave up 7 bases and J gave up 6 bases, with 19 bases separating them. CDR3 length equals 14 residues. CDR3 residues: CSARTEELFQPQHF. CDR3 DNA: TGCAGCGCCCGGACAGAAGAGCTCTTTCAGCCCCAGCATTTT.

This clonotype was counted only a few times. The genes are TRBV7-9 and TRBJ2-7, with TRBD2 matching over 7 bases. J gave up 5 bases and V 11 bases, and 27 bases lay outside the gene matches. The germline V gene encodes CDR1 SEHNR and CDR2 FQNEAQ (reference sequence). The CDR3 has 18 amino acids. CDR3 residues: CAAGVGGGPPPGLHEQYF. The CDR3 coding sequence is TGTGCCGCGGGAGTTGGGGGAGGGCCCCCTCCGGGTTTGCACGAGCAGTACTTC.

This clonotype was seen only once. V gene TRBV10-3 combines with J gene TRBJ2-1; D gene ambiguous. V lost 0 bases and J 9 bases, leaving 9 bases between the germline ends. CDR1 and CDR2 (germline): ENHRY, SYGVKD. The CDR3 is made up of 13 amino acids. The CDR3 region has the DNA TGTGCCATCAGTGAGTCAGTGGGTGGTGAGCAGTTCTTC. Translated: CAISESVGGEQFF.

The chain couples TRBV24-1 to TRBJ1-1; D uncertain. V lost 5 bases to trimming and J lost 0 bases, with 15 bases between them. CDR1 and CDR2 from the germline V gene are KGHDR and SFDVKD. This CDR3 contains 16 residues. The CDR3 is CATSGPGRRLNTEAFF. CDR3 coding DNA: TGTGCCACCAGTGGCCCGGGTCGACGGTTGAACACTGAAGCTTTCTTT.

The sample holds one count of this clonotype. The V gene is TRBV5-5, the J gene TRBJ2-7; 9 nucleotides match TRBD1. Germline V gene lookup returns CDR1 SGHKS and CDR2 YYEKEE (reference sequence). The CDR3 is 15 residues long. V was clipped by 6 bases and J by 2 bases; unmatched bases: 9. The chain's CDR3 is CASTPGRDRAYEQYF. Written as DNA, the CDR3 is TGTGCCAGCACCCCGGGGAGGGACAGGGCCTACGAGCAGTACTTC.

The chain has TRBV27 and TRBJ2-1, with 9 bases that match TRBD2. V shed 1 base, J shed 6 bases, and the junction held 7 bases outside the gene matches. The CDR3 runs 16 residues. CDR1 is MNHEY, CDR2 SMNVEV, per germline (reference sequence). The CDR3: CASSLLGGRAANEQFF. The CDR3 region has the DNA TGTGCCAGCAGTTTATTAGGCGGGAGGGCCGCCAATGAGCAGTTCTTC.

This clonotype has more than one count but fewer than ten. This rearrangement joins TRBV27 to TRBJ1-1, with TRBD1 identical over 8 bases. Germline loops: CDR1 MNHEY, CDR2 SMNVEV (reference sequence). The J segment lost 6 bases and the V segment lost 3 bases, leaving 6 bases of the junction unmatched. This CDR3 spans 14 amino acids. CDR3 residues: CASSFIGQGAEAFF. CDR3 DNA: TGTGCCAGCAGTTTTATCGGACAGGGAGCTGAAGCTTTCTTT.

This clonotype was seen a few times. This sequence joins TRBV7-9 and TRBJ2-5, with D maybe TRBD2 (6 bases). V lost 1 base, J lost 1 base, and 10 bases lay in between. Germline values: CDR1 SEHNR, CDR2 FQNEAQ (reference sequence). The CDR3 runs to 15 residues. This CDR3 is CASSLVSGIQETQYF. The DNA of the CDR3 is TGTGCCAGCAGCTTAGTTAGCGGAATCCAAGAGACCCAGTACTTC.

This clonotype was seen only a few times. V gene TRBV5-1 combines with J gene TRBJ2-5; 10 nucleotides agree with TRBD1. The CDR3 sequence is 15 residues long. CDR1 and CDR2 (germline): SGHRS, YFSETQ. The ends lost 2 bases at V and 2 bases at J; junction bases unmatched: 3. CDR3 protein: CASSLGTGVQETQYF. The CDR3 nucleotides read TGCGCCAGCAGCTTAGGGACAGGGGTTCAAGAGACCCAGTACTTC.

The chain links TRBV5-1 to TRBJ2-7; 13 nucleotides line up with TRBD2. Germline V lookup: CDR1 SGHRS, CDR2 YFSETQ. After removal of 4 bases from V and 0 bases from J, the junction contained 7 bases not matched to a gene. The CDR3 covers 17 residues. The CDR3, as DNA: TGCGCCAGCAGCCCCGGGACTAGCGGGACCAGCTCCTACGAGCAGTACTTC. It specifies CASSPGTSGTSSYEQYF.

This chain connects TRBV7-9 to TRBJ2-7, with 7 bases lining up with TRBD1. The CDR3 has 12 residues. Germline V gene lookup returns CDR1 SEHNR and CDR2 FQNEAQ (reference sequence). CDR3: CRGGLNSYEQYF. The CDR3 DNA sequence: TGTAGAGGGGGCCTTAACTCCTACGAGCAGTACTTC.

The chain couples TRBV28 to TRBJ1-1, with 10 nucleotides matching TRBD1. V lost 4 bases to trimming and J lost 0 bases; unmatched junction nucleotides: 5. Germline V CDR1 and CDR2: MDHEN, SYDVKM. CDR3 length: 16 residues. The CDR3 DNA sequence: TGTGCCAGCAGTTCAAGGACAGGGGGGGTGAACACTGAAGCTTTCTTT. Its translation: CASSSRTGGVNTEAFF. The variable domain in full, completed from reference TRBV28 and TRBJ1-1, reads DVKVTQSSRYLVKRTGEKVFLECVQDMDHENMFWYRQDPGLGLRLIYFSYDVKMKEKGDIPEGYSVSREKKERFSLILESASTNQTSMYLCASSSRTGGVNTEAFFGQGTRLTVV.

The sample holds a few counts of this clonotype. A much more abundant neighbour one base away suggests this may be a read error. This sequence joins TRBV29-1 and TRBJ1-2, with D tentatively TRBD1 (5 bases). Trimming took off 2 bases at V and 3 bases at J, with 7 bases between the two ends. This CDR3 spans 12 amino acids. Germline values: CDR1 SQVTM, CDR2 ANQGSEA. The CDR3 region has the DNA TGCAGCGTTGAATGGGGGGACTATGGCTACACCTTC. Translated, it gives CSVEWGDYGYTF.

The J gene is TRBJ2-7, the V gene TRBV4-1; D gene uncertain. V lost 3 bases, J lost 6 bases, and 12 bases lay in between. Germline values: CDR1 MGHRA, CDR2 YSYEKL. This CDR3 contains 13 residues. CDR3: CASSQSPLREQYF. The CDR3 bases are TGCGCCAGCAGCCAGTCTCCTCTTCGCGAGCAGTACTTC.

This clonotype was seen at least ten times. The chain links TRBV5-1 to TRBJ1-4, with 10 nucleotides matching TRBD1. CDR1 SGHRS and CDR2 YFSETQ come from the germline V gene. The junction had 1 base not matched to a gene; V was cut back by 3 bases and J by 5 bases. The CDR3 has 14 amino acids. The CDR3 sequence is CASSSTGGNEKLFF. The CDR3 bases are TGCGCCAGCAGCTCGACAGGGGGCAATGAAAAACTGTTTTTT. Variable domain in full (rest from reference TRBV5-1 and TRBJ1-4): KAGVTQTPRYLIKTRGQQVTLSCSPISGHRSVSWYQQTPGQGLQFLFEYFSETQRNKGNFPGRFSGRQFSNSRSEMNVSTLELGDSALYLCASSSTGGNEKLFFGSGTQLSVL.

This clonotype has only a few counts. The rearrangement links TRBV12-3 or TRBV12-4 to TRBJ2-7; possibly TRBD2 for D (6 bases). The CDR3 has 13 amino acids. V lost 4 bases and J 7 bases, leaving 14 bases between the germline ends. This CDR3 reads CASSWTGLREQYF. The CDR3 DNA follows: TGTGCCAGCAGTTGGACGGGACTTCGGGAGCAGTACTTC.

This clonotype was counted ten times or more. CDR3 nucleotide sequence: TGTGCCAGCAGCCCCGAGGGACGGCACAATGAGCAGTTCTTC. Translating gives CASSPEGRHNEQFF. The gene calls are TRBV5-6 and TRBJ2-1; either TRBD1 or TRBD2 may fit D (5 bases each). Germline loops: CDR1 SGHDT, CDR2 YYEEEE. CDR3 length equals 14 residues. The V end was cut by 4 bases, the J end by 5 bases, with 13 bases between.